These 31 T cell receptor beta chains were all obtained from the same sample, sequenced in a study of blood T cell repertoires in COVID-19 (dated by TCRdb to 2019 to 2021). Library creation used the immunoSEQ multiplex PCR assay. As stored in TCRdb, this immuneACCESS dataset retains in-frame rearrangements with V and J assigned. A fraction of the clones does not appear; measured against another copy, unresolved V genes explain less than half of the discrepancy, and the remainder lacks a known reason. The sample table holds about 180,000 clones, of which 82% were seen once. Approximately 8.7% of the sample lies in the top ten. Input material: peripheral blood. The receptors come from a woman aged 70-85 years with acute or convalescent COVID-19.

This clone has a handful of counts. The CDR3 protein is CASSLVQGSEQYF. The CDR3 region has the DNA TGTGCCAGCAGCTTAGTCCAAGGGAGCGAGCAGTACTTC. The genes are TRBV7-8 and TRBJ2-7; D is perhaps TRBD2 (5 bases). V was pared by 1 base and J by 6 bases, with 10 bases between. The germline CDR1 and CDR2 sequences are SGHVS and FQNEAQ. The CDR3 covers 13 residues. Drawing the rest from reference TRBV7-8 and TRBJ2-7, the complete variable domain is GAGVSQSPRYKVAKRGQDVALRCDPISGHVSLFWYQQALGQGPEFLTYFQNEAQLDKSGLPSDRFFAERPEGSVSTLKIQRTQQEDSAVYLCASSLVQGSEQYFGPGTRLTVT.

This chain connects TRBV4-1 to TRBJ2-1; tentatively, D is TRBD2 (6 bases). V was pared by 1 base and J by 4 bases, with 14 bases between. The CDR3 contains 16 residues. CDR1 and CDR2 from the germline V gene are MGHRA and YSYEKL. The CDR3 nucleotides are TGCGCCAGCAGCCAAGGTTTGGCGGGACCTTACAATGAGCAGTTCTTC. Amino acids: CASSQGLAGPYNEQFF.

This clone was counted a single time. In DNA form, the CDR3 reads TGTGCCAGCAGCCAAGTGTCTGGTAGCGGGGAGAAAGAGACCCAGTACTTC. Protein sequence: CASSQVSGSGEKETQYF. This chain links TRBV3-1 (or the pseudogene TRBV3-2) with TRBJ2-5; 8 nucleotides align to TRBD2. Germline V CDR1 and CDR2: LGHDT, YNNKEL (reference sequence). V was pared by 1 base and J by 3 bases, with 10 bases of the junction left unmatched. This CDR3 contains 17 residues.

This chain joins TRBV28 and TRBJ2-2, with 10 nucleotides matching TRBD2. Germline V lookup: CDR1 MDHEN, CDR2 SYDVKM. The length of the CDR3 is 14 residues. V lost 10 bases to trimming and J lost 7 bases; unmatched junction nucleotides: 9. Here the CDR3 reads CATRVAGGIGELFF. CDR3 DNA sequence: TGTGCCACTCGGGTAGCGGGGGGAATCGGGGAGCTGTTTTTT.

The chain carries TRBV28 and TRBJ1-3; no firm D call. V was shortened by 11 bases and J by 1 base, with 12 bases between the two germline ends. Germline V gene lookup returns CDR1 MDHEN and CDR2 SYDVKM. This CDR3 region has 13 residues. CDR3 amino acids: CAASAVSGNTIYF. In DNA, the CDR3 is TGTGCCGCCTCGGCGGTATCTGGAAACACCATATATTTT.

The J gene is TRBJ1-2, the V gene TRBV4-1, with D unresolved. This CDR3 is built from 14 residues. V shed 1 base and J shed 3 bases, with 9 bases lying between them. Germline V lookup: CDR1 MGHRA, CDR2 YSYEKL. CDR3 loop: CASSQAGGYYGYTF. CDR3 bases: TGCGCCAGCAGCCAAGCTGGAGGATACTATGGCTACACCTTC.

This chain uses TRBV28 with TRBJ1-2; a possible D gene is TRBD1 (6 bases). Germline CDR1 and CDR2: MDHEN and SYDVKM. There are 16 residues in the CDR3. The V end was cut by 7 bases, the J end by 0 bases, with 18 bases between. This CDR3 reads CASTPAAGEANYGYTF. In DNA, the CDR3 is TGTGCCAGCACCCCGGCGGCAGGGGAAGCTAACTATGGCTACACCTTC.

The chain has TRBV7-2 and TRBJ2-3; TRBD2 matches 11 bases. Germline CDR1 is SGHTA and CDR2 is FQGNSA. The CDR3 is made up of 17 amino acids. The V segment lost 4 bases and the J segment 0 bases; nucleotides outside the gene matches: 6. CDR3 protein: CASSSRGLADSTDTQYF. In nucleotides, the CDR3 is TGTGCCAGCAGCTCCAGGGGACTAGCGGATAGCACAGATACGCAGTATTTT.

V and J are TRBV28 and TRBJ2-7; 7 nucleotides agree with TRBD1. From germline, CDR1 is MDHEN and CDR2 SYDVKM. Unmatched junction bases numbered 11, after V lost 3 bases and J lost 3 bases. The CDR3 runs to 16 residues. CDR3 region: CASSFDTGAAYYEQYF. CDR3 DNA: TGTGCCAGCAGTTTCGACACAGGGGCCGCCTACTACGAGCAGTACTTC.

The chain couples TRBV5-8 to TRBJ1-2, with 8 bases fitting TRBD1. Germline V gene lookup returns CDR1 SGHTS and CDR2 YDEGEE. With V trimmed by 1 base and J by 7 bases, 3 bases remained unmatched. CDR3 length: 13 amino acids. The CDR3 reads CASSLSQGAGYTF. The CDR3 nucleotides are TGTGCCAGCAGCTTGAGCCAGGGGGCTGGCTACACCTTC.

The chain recombines TRBV4-3 with TRBJ2-3; 10 bases are a match to TRBD2. The J segment lost 5 bases and the V segment lost 1 base, leaving 9 bases of the junction unmatched. The germline gives CDR1 LGHNA, CDR2 YSLEER. This CDR3 has 17 amino acids. CDR3 loop: CASSQALAGAQGDTQYF. The CDR3 coding sequence is TGCGCCAGCAGCCAAGCGCTAGCGGGGGCACAGGGAGATACGCAGTATTTT.

The chain combines TRBV11-3 with TRBJ2-2; a weak D match, TRBD1 (7 bases). Trimming shortened V by 5 bases and J by 6 bases, and 13 bases separated the two germline ends. Germline values: CDR1 SGHNT, CDR2 YENEEA. This CDR3 has 14 residues. The CDR3 sequence: CASSQTRGPGELFF. CDR3 bases: TGTGCCAGCAGCCAGACTAGGGGGCCCGGGGAGCTGTTTTTT.

This sequence joins TRBV28 and TRBJ1-5; 8 bases align to TRBD1. In germline, CDR1 is MDHEN, CDR2 SYDVKM. The length of the CDR3 is 15 residues. The V and J ends lost 2 bases and 6 bases, in that order; junction bases with no gene match: 6. The CDR3 DNA reads as TGTGCCAGCAGTTTAGGCAGGGGGCTGGCTCAGCCCCAGCATTTT. Translation gives CASSLGRGLAQPQHF. Supplemented by reference TRBV28 and TRBJ1-5, the full variable domain reads DVKVTQSSRYLVKRTGEKVFLECVQDMDHENMFWYRQDPGLGLRLIYFSYDVKMKEKGDIPEGYSVSREKKERFSLILESASTNQTSMYLCASSLGRGLAQPQHFGDGTRLSIL.

J is TRBJ1-4 and V is TRBV2; no clear D. CDR3 length equals 14 residues. CDR1 SNHLY and CDR2 FYNNEI come from the germline V gene. V lost 5 bases and J lost 1, with 8 bases in between. The CDR3 loop is CASSTTETNEKLFF. The DNA for the CDR3 is TGTGCCAGCAGTACCACAGAAACTAATGAAAAACTGTTTTTT.

This chain connects TRBV19 to TRBJ2-5; 9 positions match TRBD2. The germline CDR1 and CDR2 sequences are LNHDA and SQIVND (reference sequence). CDR3 length: 13 residues. V shed 8 bases and J 4 bases; nucleotides not matched to a gene: 5. The CDR3 sequence: CASAGGPGETQYF. CDR3 DNA sequence: TGTGCCAGTGCGGGAGGGCCAGGAGAGACCCAGTACTTC.

Note on this clone: Sequence at one end of the junction differs from germline and may be a read error. The chain is built from TRBV5-6 and TRBJ1-2, with 7 bases lining up with TRBD1. The CDR3 runs to 13 residues. Per the germline V gene, CDR1 is SGHDT and CDR2 is YYEEEE. Written as DNA, the CDR3 is TGTGCCAGCAGCTTTGACAGGGCTCCGGAAAAAGCCTTC. It encodes CASSFDRAPEKAF.

The CDR3 nucleotides read TGTGCCAGCAGTTCACCTGGAGGATCCTATGGCTACACCTTC. This gives the protein CASSSPGGSYGYTF. The rearrangement uses TRBV27 and TRBJ1-2; D is ambiguous. V lost 4 bases to trimming and J lost 4 bases, with 13 bases between them. Germline-derived CDR1 and CDR2 are MNHEY and SMNVEV (reference sequence). The CDR3 extends over 14 amino acids.

The V call is TRBV7-2, the J call TRBJ1-5; D might be TRBD1 (6 bases). The V gene's germline CDR1 is SGHTA and CDR2 FQGNSA. The CDR3 contains 17 residues. Between the trimmed V and J ends, which lost 4 bases and 2 bases, there was a span of 18 bases. The DNA for the CDR3 is TGTGCCAGCAGCTCCCCGAGAAACAGGGACGGCAATCAGCCCCAGCATTTT. Amino acids: CASSSPRNRDGNQPQHF.

The genes are TRBV11-2 and TRBJ1-5; D not certain. Germline lookup yields CDR1 SGHAT and CDR2 FQNNGV. V dropped 1 base and J dropped 4 bases, with 5 bases sitting between them. This CDR3 has 13 amino acids. CDR3 bases: TGTGCCAGCAGCTTAGCCCTGAATCAGCCCCAGCATTTT. Its protein is CASSLALNQPQHF.

This chain joins TRBV3-1 (or the pseudogene TRBV3-2) and TRBJ2-3; 10 bases are a match to TRBD2. This CDR3 contains 15 residues. CDR1 and CDR2 from the germline V gene are LGHDT and YNNKEL (reference sequence). V gave up 4 bases and J gave up 0 bases; unmatched junction bases: 1. The CDR3 DNA reads TGTGCCAGCAGCCGGGGACTAGCGAGCACAGATACGCAGTATTTT. This encodes CASSRGLASTDTQYF.

V is TRBV5-6 and J is TRBJ2-1, with 11 nucleotides matching TRBD2. This CDR3 comprises 15 residues. Germline V gene lookup returns CDR1 SGHDT and CDR2 YYEEEE. V lost 0 bases to trimming and J lost 14 bases; unmatched junction nucleotides: 10. CDR3 in DNA: TGTGCCAGCAGCTTGGCAGCTAGCGGGAGGACCACGGAGTTCTTC. It encodes CASSLAASGRTTEFF.

This clone was detected once. The chain uses TRBV6-5 and TRBJ2-7; TRBD2 aligns across 10 bases. The CDR3 sequence is 15 residues long. J gave up 7 bases and V 6 bases, and 12 bases lay outside the gene matches. Germline V CDR1 and CDR2: MNHEY, SVGAGI. Written as DNA, the CDR3 is TGTGCCAGCAGACCGTCTAGCGGGAGAATCAGGGAGCAGTACTTC. It translates to CASRPSSGRIREQYF.

V is TRBV4-3 and J is TRBJ1-3, with TRBD1 matching over 7 bases. This CDR3 is built from 15 residues. Germline values: CDR1 LGHNA, CDR2 YSLEER. J gave up 2 bases and V 5 bases, and 6 bases lay outside the gene matches. The CDR3: CASSEGQAPGNTIYF. The CDR3 nucleotides are TGCGCCAGCAGCGAAGGACAGGCCCCTGGAAACACCATATATTTT.

The rearrangement links TRBV25-1 to TRBJ2-1; D is possibly TRBD2 (7 bases). V lost 4 bases, J lost 2 bases, and 18 bases lay in between. Germline V CDR1 and CDR2: MGHDK, SYGVNS. The CDR3 covers 17 residues. The CDR3 nucleotides read TGTGCCAGCAGTGGTCTGGGGGGGCGCGGAACCTACAATGAGCAGTTCTTC. This codes for CASSGLGGRGTYNEQFF.

The chain is built from TRBV24-1 and TRBJ2-7; the match to TRBD1 covers 7 bases. The CDR3 spans 13 residues. The germline V gene has CDR1 KGHDR and CDR2 SFDVKD. After removal of 4 bases from V and 4 bases from J, the junction contained 3 bases not matched to a gene. CDR3 amino acids: CATSDTGQYEQYF. The CDR3 nucleotides are TGTGCCACCAGTGACACGGGACAGTACGAGCAGTACTTC.

The chain employs TRBV5-1 and TRBJ1-2; 9 bases line up with TRBD1. The CDR3 contains 15 residues. Germline trimming cut 4 bases from V and 2 bases from J; bases unmatched to any gene: 6. From germline, CDR1 is SGHRS and CDR2 YFSETQ. As DNA, the CDR3 is TGCGCCAGCAGCCTACAAACAGGGGGCAACTATGGCTACACCTTC. Translation: CASSLQTGGNYGYTF.

The chain links TRBV3-1 (or the pseudogene TRBV3-2) to TRBJ2-1, with 8 bases identical to TRBD2. Germline values: CDR1 LGHDT, CDR2 YNNKEL (reference sequence). There are 18 residues in the CDR3. Trimming cost V 4 bases and J 4 bases; bases outside gene matches: 15. The CDR3 spells CASSPRVRSGGRYNEQFF. The CDR3 DNA sequence: TGTGCCAGCAGCCCGAGGGTTAGGAGCGGGGGCCGATACAATGAGCAGTTCTTC.

The chain is built from TRBV6-5 and TRBJ1-1; 8 bases agree with TRBD1. After removal of 1 base from V and 6 bases from J, the junction contained 7 bases not matched to a gene. Germline loops: CDR1 MNHEY, CDR2 SVGAGI. CDR3 length equals 15 residues. In DNA form, the CDR3 reads TGTGCCAGCAGTTACTTCTTAGGACAGGGCGCTGAAGCTTTCTTT. As protein: CASSYFLGQGAEAFF.

In its sample, this clone was seen a few times. This CDR3 reads CASSNPSGIYNEQFF. CDR3 sequence (DNA): TGTGCCAGCAGTAACCCTAGCGGGATATACAATGAGCAGTTCTTC. The chain has TRBV28 and TRBJ2-1; TRBD2 matches at 9 bases. The CDR3 is 15 residues long. The germline V gene has CDR1 MDHEN and CDR2 SYDVKM. After removal of 5 bases from V and 4 bases from J, the junction contained 6 bases not matched to a gene.

In this sample, this clone turned up many times. This sequence joins TRBV5-8 and TRBJ1-2, with 8 bases lining up with TRBD1. V gave up 5 bases and J gave up 4 bases; unmatched junction bases: 4. The CDR3 is made up of 13 amino acids. Germline lookup yields CDR1 SGHTS and CDR2 YDEGEE. For the CDR3, the DNA is TGTGCCAGCAGTTCAGGGGGCGGCTATGGCTACACCTTC. This gives the protein CASSSGGGYGYTF.

The rearrangement uses TRBV29-1 and TRBJ2-7, with 12 nucleotides matching TRBD1. The CDR3 runs to 14 residues. The germline V gene has CDR1 SQVTM and CDR2 ANQGSEA. V gave up 4 bases and J gave up 7 bases; unmatched junction bases: 8. The DNA of the CDR3 is TGCAGCGTTGTGTTGGGACAGGGGGCAGGGGAGCAGTACTTC. Translated, it gives CSVVLGQGAGEQYF.